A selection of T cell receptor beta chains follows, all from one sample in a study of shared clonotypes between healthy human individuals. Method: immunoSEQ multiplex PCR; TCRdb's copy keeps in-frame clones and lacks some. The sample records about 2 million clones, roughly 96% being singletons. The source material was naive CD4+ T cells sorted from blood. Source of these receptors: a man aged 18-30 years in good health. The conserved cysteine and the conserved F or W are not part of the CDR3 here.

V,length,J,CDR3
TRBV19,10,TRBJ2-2,ASSIGLGELF
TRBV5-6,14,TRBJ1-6,ASSGSQGARNSPLH
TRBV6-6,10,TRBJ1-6,ASSADDSPLH
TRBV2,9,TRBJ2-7,ASSLAYEQY
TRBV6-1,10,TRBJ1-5,ASSELLQPQH
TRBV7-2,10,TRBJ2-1,ASSPPPYEQF
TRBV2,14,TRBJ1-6,ASRYEGRGSNSPLH
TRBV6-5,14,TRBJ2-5,ASSYLASGRQETQY
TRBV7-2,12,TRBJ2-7,ASSSSPQAYEQY
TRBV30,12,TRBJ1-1,AWSPGPQNTEAF
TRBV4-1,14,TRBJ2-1,ASSQAAGSSYNEQF
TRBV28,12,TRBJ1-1,ASAGQGYPLEAF
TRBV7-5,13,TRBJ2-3,ARSFGGPCTDTQY
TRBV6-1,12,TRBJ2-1,ASRWRGDYNEQF
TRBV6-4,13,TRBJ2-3,ASSVTGTSSDTQY
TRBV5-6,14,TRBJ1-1,ASSLEKGQGNTEAF
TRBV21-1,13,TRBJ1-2,ASSAQDSLGYGYT
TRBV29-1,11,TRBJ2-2,SVDLQNTGELF
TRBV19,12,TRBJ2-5,ASSILAGQETQY
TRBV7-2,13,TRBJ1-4,ASSLQSATNEKLF
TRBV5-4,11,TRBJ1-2,ASSSGVGYGYT
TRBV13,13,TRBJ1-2,ASSQRQGSNYGYT
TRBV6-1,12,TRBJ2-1,ASSDGGGLNGQF
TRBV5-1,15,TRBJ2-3,ASSLPPTSGMGDTQY
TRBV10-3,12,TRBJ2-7,ATRERGTSYEQY
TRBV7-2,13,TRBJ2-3,ASSLVGTSVDTQY
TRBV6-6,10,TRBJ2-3,ASRPSTDTQY